This note documents a single TCR beta chain sequence. This specimen comes from a study of blood T cell repertoires in COVID-19. Study-level background: The origin of the acute and convalescent COVID-19 samples was the United States, Italy and Spain.

V was trimmed by 5 bases and J by 5 bases, leaving 17 bases between them. The CDR3 has 15 amino acids. Germline CDR1 and CDR2: SEHNR and FQNEAQ (reference sequence). Assay: immunoSEQ multiplex PCR; the TCRdb copy retains only in-frame clones and omits some. Altogether 450,000 or so clones are present, 70% to 90% being singletons, with the ten largest covering more than 0.7%. The sequence was collected from a man aged 18-30 years with COVID-19, enrolled during active disease. Input material: peripheral blood. The chain recombines TRBV7-9 with TRBJ2-3; possibly TRBD2 for D (7 bases). The CDR3 reads CASSAAGASLDTQYF. CDR3 nucleotide sequence: TGTGCCAGCAGCGCCGCGGGGGCGAGTTTAGATACGCAGTATTTT.